This entry is about one TCR beta chain. Its specificity is unknown. With each sample, at least 6 micrograms of total RNA were extracted. This sample is part of a study of blood T cells in healthy people across ages. Study-wide context: The capture of about one barcoded beta molecule per two T cells was achieved by template switching. Study results and limitations: Changes in expanded clonotypes were possibly confounded, as the CMV status of donors was unknown.

The CDR3 has 15 residues. Germline assignment: CDR1 MDHEN and CDR2 SYDVKM. Trimming took 3 bases from V and 1 from J; bases not matched to a gene: 4. Alongside a J-beta primer mix, a sample-barcoded 5' primer served in a second PCR lasting roughly 6 to 11 cycles. Through a template-switch adaptor with 12 random nucleotides, each cDNA molecule received a tag. Each CDR3 protein is one row after TCRdb ran MiXCR on the 5' RACE reads. The sample gives more than 650,000 distinct CDR3 sequences, 53% of which show up once; about 42% is in the top ten. The V call is TRBV28, the J call TRBJ2-3; TRBD1 matches at 7 bases. The receptor was derived from a man aged 80 or over in good health. Sequenced sample: blood. CDR3 coding DNA: TGTGCCAGCAGTTTTCACAGGGGTGGCACAGATACGCAGTATTTT. Translated: CASSFHRGGTDTQYF. The whole variable domain, remainder taken from reference TRBV28 and TRBJ2-3, is DVKVTQSSRYLVKRTGEKVFLECVQDMDHENMFWYRQDPGLGLRLIYFSYDVKMKEKGDIPEGYSVSREKKERFSLILESASTNQTSMYLCASSFHRGGTDTQYFGPGTRLTVL.